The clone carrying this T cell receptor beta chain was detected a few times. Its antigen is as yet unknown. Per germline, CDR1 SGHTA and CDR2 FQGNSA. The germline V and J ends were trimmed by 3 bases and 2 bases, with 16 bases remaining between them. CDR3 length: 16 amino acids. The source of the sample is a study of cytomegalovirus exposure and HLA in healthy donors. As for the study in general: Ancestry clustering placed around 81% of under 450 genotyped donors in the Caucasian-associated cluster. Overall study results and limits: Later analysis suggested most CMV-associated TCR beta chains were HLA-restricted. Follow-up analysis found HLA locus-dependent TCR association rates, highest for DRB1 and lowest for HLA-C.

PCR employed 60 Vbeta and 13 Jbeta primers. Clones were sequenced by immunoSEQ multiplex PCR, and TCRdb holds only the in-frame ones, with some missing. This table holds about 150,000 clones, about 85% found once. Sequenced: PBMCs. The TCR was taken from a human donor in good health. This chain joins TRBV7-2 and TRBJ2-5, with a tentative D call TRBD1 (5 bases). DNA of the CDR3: TGTGCCAGCAGCTTCGGTTGGGCAGGGCCACAAGAGACCCAGTACTTC. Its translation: CASSFGWAGPQETQYF.